This entry is about one TCR beta chain. Its specificity is not known. This sample was taken from a study of Graves' ophthalmopathy and Graves' hyperthyroidism. The study, taken as a whole, reports: A model built from 13 signatures distinguished ophthalmopathy from stable hyperthyroidism with 85% to 90% sensitivity and approximately 82% specificity. The authors also found most expanded thyroid clonotypes above 0.001 frequency in blood.

CDR1 and CDR2 (germline): PRHDT, FYEKMQ (reference sequence). This CDR3 comprises 15 residues. The V and J ends lost 8 bases and 6 bases respectively, with 23 bases between them. RNA transcripts served as template for amplifying TCR beta CDR3 sequences. First-round RT-PCR with HTBI primers preceded a second-round multiplex PCR. TCRdb passed the multiplex PCR reads through MiXCR, listing each CDR3 protein once. Of a few hundred thousand distinct CDR3 sequences listed, roughly 21% are singletons. This chain links TRBV13 with TRBJ2-7; D may correspond to TRBD1 or TRBD2 (6 bases each). The sample consisted of peripheral blood. This receptor was identified in a woman between 18 and 29 years old with stable Graves' hyperthyroidism. The CDR3 nucleotides are TGTGCCAGCGCATCCTATCAGGGGTTCGGGGGCGAGCAGTACTTC. It encodes CASASYQGFGGEQYF.